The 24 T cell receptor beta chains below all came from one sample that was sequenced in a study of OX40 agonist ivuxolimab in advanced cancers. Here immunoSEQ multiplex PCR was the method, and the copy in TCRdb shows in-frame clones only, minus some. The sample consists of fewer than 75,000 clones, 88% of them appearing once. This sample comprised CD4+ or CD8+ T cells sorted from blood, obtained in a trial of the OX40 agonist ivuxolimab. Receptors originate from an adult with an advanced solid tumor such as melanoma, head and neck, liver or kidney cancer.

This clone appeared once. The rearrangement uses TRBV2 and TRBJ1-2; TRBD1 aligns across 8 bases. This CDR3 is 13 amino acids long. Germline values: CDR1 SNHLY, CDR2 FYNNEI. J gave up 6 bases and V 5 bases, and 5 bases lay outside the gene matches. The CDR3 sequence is CASSTTGGNGYTF. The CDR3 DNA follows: TGTGCCAGCAGTACTACAGGGGGAAATGGCTACACCTTC. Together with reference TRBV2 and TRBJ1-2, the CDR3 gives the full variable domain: EPEVTQTPSHQVTQMGQEVILRCVPISNHLYFYWYRQILGQKVEFLVSFYNNEISEKSEIFDDQFSVERPDGSNFTLKIRSTKLEDSAMYFCASSTTGGNGYTFGSGTRLTVV.

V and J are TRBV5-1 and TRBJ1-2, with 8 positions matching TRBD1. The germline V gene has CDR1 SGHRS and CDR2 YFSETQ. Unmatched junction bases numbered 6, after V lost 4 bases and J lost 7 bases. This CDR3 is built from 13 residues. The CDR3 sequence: CASSQGALGGYTF. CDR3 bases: TGCGCCAGCAGCCAGGGGGCGCTGGGTGGCTACACCTTC.

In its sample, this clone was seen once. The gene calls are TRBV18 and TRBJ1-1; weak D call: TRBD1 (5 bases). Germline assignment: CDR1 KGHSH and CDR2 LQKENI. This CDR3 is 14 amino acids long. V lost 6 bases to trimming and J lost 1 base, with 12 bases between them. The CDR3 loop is CASSPSTANTEAFF. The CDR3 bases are TGTGCCAGCTCTCCATCGACAGCGAACACTGAAGCTTTCTTT.

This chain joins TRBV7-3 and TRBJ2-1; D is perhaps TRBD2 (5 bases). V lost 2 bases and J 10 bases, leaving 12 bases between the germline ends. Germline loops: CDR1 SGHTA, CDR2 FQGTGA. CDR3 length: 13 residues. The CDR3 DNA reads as TGTGCCAGCAGCTTACGGGGTAGAGGCGAGCAGTTCTTC. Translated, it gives CASSLRGRGEQFF. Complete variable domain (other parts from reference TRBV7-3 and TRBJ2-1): GAGVSQTPSNKVTEKGKYVELRCDPISGHTALYWYRQSLGQGPEFLIYFQGTGAADDSGLPNDRFFAVRPEGSVSTLKIQRTERGDSAVYLCASSLRGRGEQFFGPGTRLTVL.

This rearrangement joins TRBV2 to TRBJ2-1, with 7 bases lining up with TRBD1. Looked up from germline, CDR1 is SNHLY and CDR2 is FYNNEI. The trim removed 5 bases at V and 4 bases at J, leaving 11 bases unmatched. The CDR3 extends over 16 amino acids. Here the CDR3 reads CASSSLGQILYNEQFF. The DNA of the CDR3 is TGTGCCAGCAGTTCGTTGGGACAGATCTTATACAATGAGCAGTTCTTC.

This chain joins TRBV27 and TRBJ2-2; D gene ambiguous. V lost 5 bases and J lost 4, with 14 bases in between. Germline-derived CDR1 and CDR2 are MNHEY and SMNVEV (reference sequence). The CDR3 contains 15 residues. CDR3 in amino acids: CASSTSLGPTGELFF. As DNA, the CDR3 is TGTGCCAGCAGTACGTCACTGGGCCCCACCGGGGAGCTGTTTTTT.

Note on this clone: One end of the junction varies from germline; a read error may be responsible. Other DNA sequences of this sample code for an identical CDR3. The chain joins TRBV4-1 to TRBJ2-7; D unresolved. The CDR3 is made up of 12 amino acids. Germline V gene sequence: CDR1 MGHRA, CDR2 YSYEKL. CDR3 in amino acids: CASSQGSYEQYF. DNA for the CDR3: TGCGCCAGCAGTCAAGGTAGTTACGAGCAGTACTTC.

Here the CDR3 DNA reads TGTGCCAGCAGTCGGGAATCAAGGAGCACAGATACGCAGTATTTT. It codes for CASSRESRSTDTQYF. The chain has TRBV27 and TRBJ2-3; D might be TRBD2 (5 bases). The germline CDR1 and CDR2 sequences are MNHEY and SMNVEV (reference sequence). The CDR3 contains 15 residues. The germline V and J ends were trimmed by 5 bases and 0 bases, with 12 bases remaining between them.

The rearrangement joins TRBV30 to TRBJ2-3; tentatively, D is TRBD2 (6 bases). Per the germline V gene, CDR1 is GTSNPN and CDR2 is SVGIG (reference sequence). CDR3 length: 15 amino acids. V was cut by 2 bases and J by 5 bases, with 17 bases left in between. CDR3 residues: CAWSTRGLGGDTQYF. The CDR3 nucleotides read TGTGCCTGGAGTACTCGGGGGTTGGGGGGAGATACGCAGTATTTT. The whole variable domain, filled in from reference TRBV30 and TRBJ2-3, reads SQTIHQWPATLVQPVGSPLSLECTVEGTSNPNLYWYRQAAGRGLQLLFYSVGIGQISSEVPQNLSASRPQDRQFILSSKKLLLSDSGFYLCAWSTRGLGGDTQYFGPGTRLTVL.

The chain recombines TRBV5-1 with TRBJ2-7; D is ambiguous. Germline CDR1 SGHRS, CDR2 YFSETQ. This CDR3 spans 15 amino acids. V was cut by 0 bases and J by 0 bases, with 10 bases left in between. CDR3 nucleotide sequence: TGCGCCAGCAGCTTGGTGGGCAGGTACTCCTACGAGCAGTACTTC. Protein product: CASSLVGRYSYEQYF.

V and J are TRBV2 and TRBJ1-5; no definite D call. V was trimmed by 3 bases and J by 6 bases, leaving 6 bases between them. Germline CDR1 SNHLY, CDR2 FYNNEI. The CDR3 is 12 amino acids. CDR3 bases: TGTGCCAGCAGTGATGAAGGTCAGCCCCAGCATTTT. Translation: CASSDEGQPQHF.

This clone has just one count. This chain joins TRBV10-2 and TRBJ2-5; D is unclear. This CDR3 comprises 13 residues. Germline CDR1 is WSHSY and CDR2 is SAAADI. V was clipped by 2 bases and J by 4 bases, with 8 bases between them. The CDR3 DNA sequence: TGCGCCAGCAGTGAGCCTAGTGCAGAGACCCAGTACTTC. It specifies CASSEPSAETQYF.

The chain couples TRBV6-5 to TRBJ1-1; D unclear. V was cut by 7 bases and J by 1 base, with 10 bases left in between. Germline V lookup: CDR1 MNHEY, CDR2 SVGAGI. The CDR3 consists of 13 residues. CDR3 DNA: TGTGCCAGCAAATCCGGAAGGAACACTGAAGCTTTCTTT. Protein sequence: CASKSGRNTEAFF.

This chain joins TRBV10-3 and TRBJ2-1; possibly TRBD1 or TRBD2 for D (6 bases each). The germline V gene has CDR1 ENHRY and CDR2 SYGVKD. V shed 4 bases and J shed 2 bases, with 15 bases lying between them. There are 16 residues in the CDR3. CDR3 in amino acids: CAISVGGLLTYNEQFF. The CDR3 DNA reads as TGTGCCATCAGTGTCGGGGGCCTGTTAACCTACAATGAGCAGTTCTTC.

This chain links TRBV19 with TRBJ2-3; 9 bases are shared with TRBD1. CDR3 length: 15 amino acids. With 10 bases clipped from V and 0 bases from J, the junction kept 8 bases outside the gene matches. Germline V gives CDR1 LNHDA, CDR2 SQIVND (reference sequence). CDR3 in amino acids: CATQRTGASTDTQYF. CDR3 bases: TGTGCCACCCAAAGGACAGGGGCTAGCACAGATACGCAGTATTTT.

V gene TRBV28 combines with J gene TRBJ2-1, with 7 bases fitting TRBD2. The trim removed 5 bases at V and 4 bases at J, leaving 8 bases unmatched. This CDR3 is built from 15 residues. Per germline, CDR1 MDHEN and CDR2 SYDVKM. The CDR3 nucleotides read TGTGCCAGCAGTCTAGGCGGGGGTTCGTACAATGAGCAGTTCTTC. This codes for CASSLGGGSYNEQFF.

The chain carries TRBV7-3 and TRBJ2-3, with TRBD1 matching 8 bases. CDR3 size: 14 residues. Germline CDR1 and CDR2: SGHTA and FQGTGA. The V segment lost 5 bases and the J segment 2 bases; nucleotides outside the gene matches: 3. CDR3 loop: CASSTDRATDTQYF. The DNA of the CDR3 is TGTGCCAGCAGCACGGACAGGGCCACAGATACGCAGTATTTT.

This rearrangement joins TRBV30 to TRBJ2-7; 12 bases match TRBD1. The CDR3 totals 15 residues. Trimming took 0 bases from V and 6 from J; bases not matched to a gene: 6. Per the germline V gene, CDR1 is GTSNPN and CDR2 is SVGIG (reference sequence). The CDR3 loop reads CAWSVRGTGGSEQYF. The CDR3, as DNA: TGTGCCTGGAGTGTACGCGGGACAGGGGGCAGCGAGCAGTACTTC.

CDR3 in amino acids: CASSSNTGGGVRGYTF. The CDR3 nucleotides are TGTGCCAGCAGTTCTAACACAGGGGGCGGGGTTCGAGGCTACACCTTC. The rearrangement links TRBV27 to TRBJ1-2, with 9 bases fitting TRBD1. Per the germline V gene, CDR1 is MNHEY and CDR2 is SMNVEV (reference sequence). The junction had 14 bases not matched to a gene; V was cut back by 4 bases and J by 8 bases. This CDR3 is built from 16 residues.

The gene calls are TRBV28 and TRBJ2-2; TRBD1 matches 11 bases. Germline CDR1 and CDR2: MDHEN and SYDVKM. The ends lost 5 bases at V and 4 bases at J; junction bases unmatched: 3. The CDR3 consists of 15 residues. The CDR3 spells CASSGTGGVTGELFF. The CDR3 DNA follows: TGTGCCAGCAGTGGGACAGGGGGTGTCACCGGGGAGCTGTTTTTT.

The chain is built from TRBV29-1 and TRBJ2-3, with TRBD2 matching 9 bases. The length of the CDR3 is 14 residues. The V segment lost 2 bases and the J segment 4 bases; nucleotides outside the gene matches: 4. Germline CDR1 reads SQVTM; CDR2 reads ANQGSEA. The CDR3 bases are TGCAGCGTTGAACTTAGCGGGAGAGCAGATACGCAGTATTTT. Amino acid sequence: CSVELSGRADTQYF.

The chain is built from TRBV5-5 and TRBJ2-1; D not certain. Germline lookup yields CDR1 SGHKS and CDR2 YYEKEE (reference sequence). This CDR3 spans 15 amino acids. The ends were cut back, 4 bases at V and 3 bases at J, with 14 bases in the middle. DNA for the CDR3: TGTGCCAGCAGCGATCGGCAGACCTTCTACAATGAGCAGTTCTTC. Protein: CASSDRQTFYNEQFF.

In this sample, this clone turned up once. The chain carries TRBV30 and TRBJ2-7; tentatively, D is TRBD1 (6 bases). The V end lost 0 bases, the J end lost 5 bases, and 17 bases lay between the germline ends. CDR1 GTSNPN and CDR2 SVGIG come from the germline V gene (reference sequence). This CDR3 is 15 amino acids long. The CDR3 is CAWSVVRAGADEQYF. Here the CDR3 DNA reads TGTGCCTGGAGTGTGGTCAGGGCAGGGGCGGACGAGCAGTACTTC.

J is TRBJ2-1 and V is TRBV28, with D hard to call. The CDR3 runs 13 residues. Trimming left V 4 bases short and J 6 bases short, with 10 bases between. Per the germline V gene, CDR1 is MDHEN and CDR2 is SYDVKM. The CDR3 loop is CASSYKAPNEQFF. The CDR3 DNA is TGTGCCAGCAGTTATAAGGCACCCAATGAGCAGTTCTTC. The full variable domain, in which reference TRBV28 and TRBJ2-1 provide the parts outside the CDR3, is DVKVTQSSRYLVKRTGEKVFLECVQDMDHENMFWYRQDPGLGLRLIYFSYDVKMKEKGDIPEGYSVSREKKERFSLILESASTNQTSMYLCASSYKAPNEQFFGPGTRLTVL.